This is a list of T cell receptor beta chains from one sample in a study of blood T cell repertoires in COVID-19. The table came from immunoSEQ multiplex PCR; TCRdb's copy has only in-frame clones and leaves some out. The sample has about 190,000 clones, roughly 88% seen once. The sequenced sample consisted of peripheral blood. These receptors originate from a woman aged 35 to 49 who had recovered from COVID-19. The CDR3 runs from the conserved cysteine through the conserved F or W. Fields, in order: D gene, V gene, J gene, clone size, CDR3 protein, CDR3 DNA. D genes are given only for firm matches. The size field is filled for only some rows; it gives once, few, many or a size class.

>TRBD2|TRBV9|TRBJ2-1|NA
CASSPWTSGRARRSEQFF
TGTGCCAGCAGCCCTTGGACTAGCGGGAGGGCAAGAAGGAGTGAGCAGTTCTTC
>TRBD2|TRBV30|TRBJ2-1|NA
CAWRPISGLAGPGGSHNEQFF
TGTGCCTGGAGGCCCATCTCGGGACTAGCGGGACCCGGTGGAAGTCACAATGAGCAGTTCTTC
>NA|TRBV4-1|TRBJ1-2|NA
CASSQDSTGGRGYGYTF
TGCGCCAGCAGCCAAGATTCTACTGGGGGCAGAGGCTATGGCTACACCTTC
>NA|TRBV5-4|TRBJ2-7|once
CASSLGQGSSYEQYF
TGTGCCAGCAGCTTGGGGCAGGGGTCATCCTACGAGCAGTACTTC
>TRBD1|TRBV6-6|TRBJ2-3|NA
CASNGQGTTDTQYF
TGTGCCAGCAATGGACAGGGGACCACAGATACGCAGTATTTT
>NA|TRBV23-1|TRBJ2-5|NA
CASSQYRVTQETQYF
TGCGCCAGCAGTCAATACCGGGTCACTCAAGAGACCCAGTACTTC
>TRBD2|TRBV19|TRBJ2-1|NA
CASRTSGSPYNEQFF
TGTGCCAGTAGAACTAGCGGGAGTCCCTACAATGAGCAGTTCTTC
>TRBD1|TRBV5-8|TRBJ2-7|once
CASGSGTGLAVLEGLYEQYF
TGTGCCAGCGGGTCCGGGACAGGGTTAGCGGTTTTGGAGGGGCTCTACGAGCAGTACTTC
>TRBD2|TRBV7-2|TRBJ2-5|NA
CASSQGTSGSLKTQYF
TGTGCCAGCAGCCAAGGGACTAGCGGGAGTCTCAAGACCCAGTACTTC
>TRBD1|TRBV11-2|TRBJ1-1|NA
CASSWGQVDFMNTEAFF
TGTGCCAGCAGCTGGGGACAGGTTGATTTCATGAACACTGAAGCTTTCTTT
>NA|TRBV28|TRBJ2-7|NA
CASSLLTRRSYEQYF
TGTGCCAGCAGTTTATTAACTAGAAGGTCCTACGAGCAGTACTTC
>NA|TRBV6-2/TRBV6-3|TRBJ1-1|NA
CASSYDRGGTEAFF
TGTGCCAGCAGTTACGATAGGGGAGGGACTGAAGCTTTCTTT
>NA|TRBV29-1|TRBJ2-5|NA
CSVEGGGEETQYF
TGCAGCGTTGAAGGGGGCGGGGAAGAGACCCAGTACTTC
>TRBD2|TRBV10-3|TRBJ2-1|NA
CAISSTSGVRYNEQFF
TGTGCCATCAGCAGTACTAGCGGAGTAAGGTACAATGAGCAGTTCTTC
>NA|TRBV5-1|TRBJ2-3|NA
CASSLVSEGSDTQYF
TGCGCCAGCAGCTTGGTGTCGGAGGGCTCAGATACGCAGTATTTT
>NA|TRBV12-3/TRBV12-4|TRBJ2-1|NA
CASSLGGEQFF
TGTGCCAGCAGTTTAGGAGGGGAGCAGTTCTTC
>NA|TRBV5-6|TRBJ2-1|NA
CASSPPKYNEQFF
TGTGCCAGCAGCCCTCCTAAATACAATGAGCAGTTCTTC
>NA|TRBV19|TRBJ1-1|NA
CASSIGPSTTSNTEAFF
TGTGCCAGTAGTATAGGCCCCTCGACAACCTCGAACACTGAAGCTTTCTTT
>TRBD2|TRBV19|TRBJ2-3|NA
CASEAGGSTDTQYF
TGTGCCAGTGAAGCGGGAGGTAGCACAGATACGCAGTATTTT
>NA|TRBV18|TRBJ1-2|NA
CASSLRTGANYGYTF
TGTGCCAGCTCCCTCCGGACTGGAGCTAACTATGGCTACACCTTC
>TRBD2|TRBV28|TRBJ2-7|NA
CASPPQLAGVEYEQYF
TGTGCCAGCCCCCCCCAACTAGCGGGAGTTGAATACGAGCAGTACTTC
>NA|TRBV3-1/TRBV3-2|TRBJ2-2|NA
CASSWTTNTGELFF
TGTGCCAGCAGCTGGACAACGAACACCGGGGAGCTGTTTTTT
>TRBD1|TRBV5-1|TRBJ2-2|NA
CASSLTGDTGELFF
TGCGCCAGCAGCCTGACAGGGGACACCGGGGAGCTGTTTTTT
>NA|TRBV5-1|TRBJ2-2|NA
CASRQGGSGELFF
TGCGCCAGCAGACAGGGTGGATCCGGGGAGCTGTTTTTT
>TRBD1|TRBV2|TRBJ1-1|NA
CASSEVRGQGSVAFF
TGTGCCAGCAGTGAAGTTCGGGGACAGGGATCGGTCGCTTTCTTT
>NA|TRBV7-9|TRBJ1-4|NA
CASTEPSGRPEKLFF
TGTGCCAGCACCGAACCTTCTGGCAGGCCTGAAAAACTGTTTTTT
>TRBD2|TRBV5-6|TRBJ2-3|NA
CASSLLGGRDTDTQYF
TGTGCCAGCAGCTTGCTCGGCGGGAGGGACACAGATACGCAGTATTTT
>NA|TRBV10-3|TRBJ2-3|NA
CAISPTSTDTQYF
TGTGCCATCAGCCCGACTAGCACAGATACGCAGTATTTT
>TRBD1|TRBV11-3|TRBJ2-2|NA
CASSLDTTGAPGELFF
TGTGCCAGCAGCTTAGATACAACAGGGGCTCCCGGGGAGCTGTTTTTT
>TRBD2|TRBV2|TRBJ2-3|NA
CASKMNWGEGPLDTQYF
TGTGCCAGCAAAATGAATTGGGGGGAGGGCCCCCTCGATACGCAGTATTTT
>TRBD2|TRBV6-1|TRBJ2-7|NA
CASSVQLAGESYEQYF
TGTGCCAGCAGTGTACAGTTAGCGGGAGAGTCCTACGAGCAGTACTTC
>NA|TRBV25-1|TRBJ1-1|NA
CASSPQMNTEAFF
TGTGCCAGCAGTCCCCAGATGAACACTGAAGCTTTCTTT
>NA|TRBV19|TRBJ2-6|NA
CASGGSGGANVLTF
TGTGCCAGTGGGGGGAGTGGTGGGGCCAACGTCCTGACTTTC
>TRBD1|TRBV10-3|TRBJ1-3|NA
CAISGTGLSSGNTIYF
TGTGCCATCAGTGGGACAGGCTTGTCCTCTGGAAACACCATATATTTT
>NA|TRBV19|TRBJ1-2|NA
CASSSRQAPYGYTF
TGTGCCAGTAGTTCTCGACAGGCCCCATATGGCTACACCTTC
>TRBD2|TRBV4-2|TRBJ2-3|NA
CASSGTSGRFGTDTQYF
TGTGCCAGCAGCGGGACTAGCGGGAGGTTTGGCACAGATACGCAGTATTTT